The present TCR beta chain was sequenced within a study of beta chain features in type 1 diabetes. This clone was observed a few times. Antigen unknown. Expressed TCRB transcripts were sequenced because the entire RNA isolate underwent reverse transcription. The method was immunoSEQ multiplex PCR; TCRdb's version includes in-frame clones alone and lacks a portion of them. Among almost 350,000 clones, roughly 9% were seen once, and the ten largest hold around 1%. Study-level findings and limits: Across all four CD4+ subsets, people with type 1 diabetes showed modestly shorter TCRB CDR3s. Patients with type 1 diabetes showed fewer VDJ junction insertions and more deletions. The influence of HLA type on TCRB rearrangement stayed undetermined. PCR might show a preference for shorter templates, equally across patients and controls. cDNA sequencing could over-represent cells with high TCR expression.

The CDR3 is 11 residues long. Germline V gene lookup returns CDR1 DFQATT and CDR2 SNEGSKA (reference sequence). V lost 2 bases, J lost 0 bases, and 2 bases lay in between. The sequenced sample was central memory CD4+ T cells from blood. The chain links TRBV20-1 to TRBJ2-7; no clear D gene. This clonotype was sampled from a man aged 25-45 years with type 1 diabetes. The CDR3 DNA follows: TGCAGTGCTAGAAGCTCCTACGAGCAGTACTTC. Its protein is CSARSSYEQYF.